A selection of T cell receptor beta chains follows, all from one sample in a study of response to subunit inactivated influenza vaccine. TCRdb fed the RT-PCR reads into MiXCR, producing one record per CDR3 protein. The sample contains 600,000 to 850,000 distinct CDR3 sequences, roughly 15% of which appear only once. The sample here was PBMCs from blood, taken approximately 15 days before vaccination. The receptors were gathered from a man between 45 and 60 years old who received an inactivated influenza vaccine. CDR3s include the opening cysteine and the closing phenylalanine or tryptophan. Each record gives: V gene, J gene, clone size, D gene, CDR3 protein, CDR3 DNA. A D gene is named only where the DNA matches it firmly. Size values are once, few and many counts, or a class for expanded clones, and some rows have none.

v_gene: TRBV20-1
j_gene: TRBJ1-2
abundance: NA
d_gene: TRBD1
CDR3aa: CSARDYGRTGGVYGYTF
CDR3nt: TGCAGTGCTAGAGATTACGGGCGGACAGGGGGCGTCTATGGCTACACCTTC

v_gene: TRBV2
j_gene: TRBJ2-7
abundance: NA
d_gene: NA
CDR3aa: CASSVRGLREQYF
CDR3nt: TGTGCCAGCAGTGTTCGGGGTCTACGGGAGCAGTACTTC

v_gene: TRBV28
j_gene: TRBJ1-2
abundance: NA
d_gene: NA
CDR3aa: CASRFANYGYTF
CDR3nt: TGTGCCAGCAGGTTTGCTAACTATGGCTACACCTTC

v_gene: TRBV5-1
j_gene: TRBJ1-1
abundance: NA
d_gene: NA
CDR3aa: CASVGGTPGTEAFF
CDR3nt: TGCGCCAGCGTTGGCGGGACACCGGGCACTGAAGCTTTCTTT

v_gene: TRBV5-1
j_gene: TRBJ2-7
abundance: NA
d_gene: NA
CDR3aa: CASSQTLRDSYEQYF
CDR3nt: TGCGCCAGCAGCCAGACCCTCCGGGATTCCTACGAGCAGTACTTC

v_gene: TRBV7-9
j_gene: TRBJ1-3
abundance: NA
d_gene: NA
CDR3aa: CASSLDAHSGNTIYF
CDR3nt: TGTGCCAGCAGCTTAGACGCGCACTCTGGAAACACCATATATTTT

v_gene: TRBV7-2
j_gene: TRBJ2-7
abundance: few
d_gene: TRBD1
CDR3aa: CASSPPGQGLGEQYF
CDR3nt: TGTGCCAGCAGTCCTCCGGGACAGGGTTTGGGGGAGCAGTACTTC

v_gene: TRBV27
j_gene: TRBJ2-5
abundance: NA
d_gene: TRBD1
CDR3aa: CASSSGTGGQETQYF
CDR3nt: TGTGCCAGCAGTTCCGGGACAGGGGGGCAAGAGACCCAGTACTTC

v_gene: TRBV5-1
j_gene: TRBJ2-7
abundance: few
d_gene: NA
CDR3aa: CASSLALYRDEQYF
CDR3nt: TGCGCCAGCAGCTTGGCACTCTACAGGGACGAGCAGTACTTC

v_gene: TRBV14
j_gene: TRBJ2-1
abundance: many
d_gene: NA
CDR3aa: CASSSRSLKEQFF
CDR3nt: TGTGCCAGCAGCTCAAGGTCTCTTAAGGAGCAGTTCTTC

v_gene: TRBV4-1
j_gene: TRBJ2-3
abundance: few
d_gene: NA
CDR3aa: CASSQLSTDTQYF
CDR3nt: TGCGCCAGCAGCCAACTGTCTACTGATACGCAGTATTTT

v_gene: TRBV15
j_gene: TRBJ2-7
abundance: NA
d_gene: TRBD1
CDR3aa: CATSSYGQGRYEQYF
CDR3nt: TGTGCCACCAGCAGTTACGGACAGGGACGTTACGAGCAGTACTTC

v_gene: TRBV10-3
j_gene: TRBJ2-5
abundance: NA
d_gene: NA
CDR3aa: CAISAGPAASGETQYF
CDR3nt: TGTGCCATCAGTGCTGGACCCGCGGCCTCGGGGGAGACCCAGTACTTC

v_gene: TRBV28
j_gene: TRBJ2-1
abundance: few
d_gene: TRBD1
CDR3aa: CASSTTRQGVSYNEQFF
CDR3nt: TGTGCCAGCAGTACTACCCGACAGGGGGTTTCCTACAATGAGCAGTTCTTC

v_gene: TRBV7-8
j_gene: TRBJ2-1
abundance: NA
d_gene: NA
CDR3aa: CASSPLGWNEQFF
CDR3nt: TGTGCCAGCAGCCCCCTAGGGTGGAATGAGCAGTTCTTC

v_gene: TRBV5-1
j_gene: TRBJ1-1
abundance: many
d_gene: NA
CDR3aa: CASSPVHGNTEAFF
CDR3nt: TGCGCCAGCAGCCCGGTCCACGGGAACACTGAAGCTTTCTTT

v_gene: TRBV12-3/TRBV12-4
j_gene: TRBJ2-1
abundance: NA
d_gene: TRBD2
CDR3aa: CASSGLAANNEQFF
CDR3nt: TGTGCCAGCAGCGGACTAGCGGCGAACAATGAGCAGTTCTTC

v_gene: TRBV4-3
j_gene: TRBJ1-1
abundance: once
d_gene: NA
CDR3aa: CASSQGTGKKNTEAFF
CDR3nt: TGCGCCAGCAGCCAAGGGACCGGCAAGAAGAACACTGAAGCTTTCTTT

v_gene: TRBV7-6
j_gene: TRBJ2-7
abundance: NA
d_gene: NA
CDR3aa: CASSISRGVGEQYF
CDR3nt: TGTGCCAGCAGCATCAGCAGGGGGGTGGGGGAGCAGTACTTC

v_gene: TRBV29-1
j_gene: TRBJ1-2
abundance: few
d_gene: NA
CDR3aa: CSVSIGANYGYTF
CDR3nt: TGCAGCGTAAGCATCGGAGCTAACTATGGCTACACCTTC

v_gene: TRBV6-1
j_gene: TRBJ1-1
abundance: NA
d_gene: TRBD1
CDR3aa: CASSPSGGGRLISEAFF
CDR3nt: TGTGCCAGCAGCCCCTCAGGGGGGGGGCGGCTAATCTCTGAAGCTTTCTTT

v_gene: TRBV5-1
j_gene: TRBJ2-7
abundance: few
d_gene: NA
CDR3aa: CASSLRSPGTTGYEQYF
CDR3nt: TGCGCCAGCAGCTTGCGGTCCCCAGGGACCACCGGCTACGAGCAGTACTTC

v_gene: TRBV7-8
j_gene: TRBJ1-5
abundance: NA
d_gene: NA
CDR3aa: CASSRSGQLGGGSNQPQHF
CDR3nt: TGTGCCAGCAGCCGTTCAGGACAGCTCGGGGGCGGAAGCAATCAGCCCCAGCATTTT

v_gene: TRBV6-2/TRBV6-3
j_gene: TRBJ2-1
abundance: NA
d_gene: NA
CDR3aa: CASKKDAVNEQFF
CDR3nt: TGTGCCAGCAAGAAGGACGCAGTCAATGAGCAGTTCTTC

v_gene: TRBV4-1
j_gene: TRBJ2-3
abundance: few
d_gene: NA
CDR3aa: CASSQGPWDADTQYF
CDR3nt: TGCGCCAGCAGCCAAGGTCCGTGGGACGCAGATACGCAGTATTTT

v_gene: TRBV11-2
j_gene: TRBJ2-7
abundance: many
d_gene: NA
CDR3aa: CASSLVQAPSEQYF
CDR3nt: TGTGCCAGCAGCTTAGTACAGGCGCCCTCCGAGCAGTACTTC

v_gene: TRBV11-2
j_gene: TRBJ2-3
abundance: few
d_gene: NA
CDR3aa: CASSLGEDTQYF
CDR3nt: TGTGCCAGCAGCTTAGGAGAAGATACGCAGTATTTT

v_gene: TRBV6-2/TRBV6-3
j_gene: TRBJ1-6
abundance: many
d_gene: NA
CDR3aa: CASSNLVALHF
CDR3nt: TGTGCCAGCAGTAACCTTGTGGCCCTCCACTTT

v_gene: TRBV5-1
j_gene: TRBJ2-2
abundance: many
d_gene: NA
CDR3aa: CASSLAYGGQRPNTGELFF
CDR3nt: TGCGCCAGCAGCTTGGCCTACGGGGGGCAACGGCCGAACACCGGGGAGCTGTTTTTT

v_gene: TRBV27
j_gene: TRBJ2-2
abundance: many
d_gene: TRBD2
CDR3aa: CASSWGLVQTGELFF
CDR3nt: TGTGCCAGCAGTTGGGGACTAGTCCAGACCGGGGAGCTGTTTTTT